This T cell receptor (beta chain) was documented in a study of cytotoxic CD8 clonotypes in ibrutinib-treated CLL. Background on the study: Response samples were taken after a median around 11 months of treatment, range 6 to 36. The study, taken as a whole, reports: Clonality increased at ibrutinib response and stayed stable in sustained remission. At progression, however, it fell back toward baseline. Under treatment, the uncommon public clonotypes either contracted or remained stable.

Generated by immunoSEQ multiplex PCR, the TCRdb table keeps only in-frame clones and is missing some. The repertoire holds about 300,000 clones, with about 64% as singletons. There are a few counts of this clone. Its antigen is undetermined. The V gene lost 2 bases and the J gene lost 4 bases, with 1 base spanning the gap. From germline, CDR1 is MNHEY and CDR2 SMNVEV (reference sequence). The CDR3 loop spans 11 amino acids. J is TRBJ2-3 and V is TRBV27; D is uncertain. The sequence derives from a human donor with chronic lymphocytic leukemia. The starting material was PBMCs, obtained after 36 months of ibrutinib treatment. CDR3 DNA sequence: TGTGCCAGCAGTTTAGCAGATACGCAGTATTTT. Translated, it gives CASSLADTQYF.